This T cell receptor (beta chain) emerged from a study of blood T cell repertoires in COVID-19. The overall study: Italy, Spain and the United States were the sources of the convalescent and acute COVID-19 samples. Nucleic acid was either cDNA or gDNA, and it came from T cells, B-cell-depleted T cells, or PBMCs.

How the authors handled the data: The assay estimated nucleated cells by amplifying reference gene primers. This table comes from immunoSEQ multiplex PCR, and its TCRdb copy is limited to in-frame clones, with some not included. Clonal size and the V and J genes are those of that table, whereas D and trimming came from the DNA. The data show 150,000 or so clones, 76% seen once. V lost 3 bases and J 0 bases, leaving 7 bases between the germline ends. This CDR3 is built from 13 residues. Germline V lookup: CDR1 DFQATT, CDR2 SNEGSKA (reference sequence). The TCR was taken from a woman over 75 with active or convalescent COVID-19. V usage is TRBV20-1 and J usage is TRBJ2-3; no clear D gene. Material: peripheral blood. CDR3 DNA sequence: TGCAGTGCTAGTTGGCCGAGCACAGATACGCAGTATTTT. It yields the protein CSASWPSTDTQYF.